The 13 T cell receptor beta chains below come from one sample, sequenced in a study of blood T cell repertoires in COVID-19 (TCRdb year 2020). Library creation used the immunoSEQ multiplex PCR assay. Drawn from immuneACCESS, this table holds only the in-frame rearrangements with V and J called that TCRdb kept. Clones are partly lost; checked studies trace under half to an unresolved V gene and leave the rest unexplained. This sample lists some 280,000 clones; 86% were detected once. About 3% of the sample goes to the ten largest clones. The sample was peripheral blood. These receptors originate from a woman in her thirties with active or convalescent COVID-19.

This chain joins TRBV4-2 and TRBJ1-5; TRBD1 matches at 10 bases. CDR3 length: 16 residues. The germline V gene has CDR1 LGHNA and CDR2 YNFKEQ. V lost 1 base, J lost 3 bases, and 3 bases stayed unmatched. Here the CDR3 DNA reads TGTGCCAGCAGCCAAGGGACAGGGGGAGTCAATCAGCCCCAGCATTTT. Translation gives CASSQGTGGVNQPQHF.

The chain recombines TRBV20-1 with TRBJ1-2; weak D call: TRBD1 (5 bases). In germline, CDR1 is DFQATT, CDR2 SNEGSKA (reference sequence). The CDR3 is 11 residues long. V dropped 5 bases and J dropped 8 bases, with 12 bases sitting between them. The DNA of the CDR3 is TGCAGTGCTCCCACGACAGAAGGCTACACCTTC. Encoded protein: CSAPTTEGYTF.

The CDR3 sequence is CASSHRRKREGPDSGANVLTF. The CDR3 DNA reads as TGCGCCAGCAGCCATAGGAGGAAGAGGGAGGGGCCCGACTCTGGGGCCAACGTCCTGACTTTC. The chain is built from TRBV5-1 and TRBJ2-6, with TRBD2 identical over 7 bases. The CDR3 spans 21 residues. The trim removed 4 bases at V and 0 bases at J, leaving 19 bases unmatched. CDR1 is SGHRS, CDR2 YFSETQ, per germline. The full variable domain, in which reference TRBV5-1 and TRBJ2-6 provide the parts outside the CDR3, is KAGVTQTPRYLIKTRGQQVTLSCSPISGHRSVSWYQQTPGQGLQFLFEYFSETQRNKGNFPGRFSGRQFSNSRSEMNVSTLELGDSALYLCASSHRRKREGPDSGANVLTFGAGSRLTVL.

The chain couples TRBV7-3 to TRBJ1-1; 8 nucleotides agree with TRBD1. There are 14 residues in the CDR3. Per germline, CDR1 SGHTA and CDR2 FQGTGA. After removal of 4 bases from V and 3 bases from J, the junction contained 4 bases not matched to a gene. The CDR3 region has the DNA TGTGCCAGCAGCTCGAACAGGGGGGACACTGAAGCTTTCTTT. Protein: CASSSNRGDTEAFF.

V is TRBV28 and J is TRBJ2-3; 7 bases align to TRBD2. The CDR3 contains 14 residues. Germline V gene data show CDR1 as MDHEN and CDR2 as SYDVKM. With V trimmed by 5 bases and J by 5 bases, 7 bases remained unmatched. The CDR3 sequence is CASSPVREVDTQYF. Here the CDR3 DNA reads TGTGCCAGCAGTCCCGTCCGGGAGGTAGATACGCAGTATTTT.

The CDR3 DNA follows: TGTGCCTGGAGGTTATTCCCCCGGGACAGCTCCTATAATTCACCCCTCCACTTT. It yields the protein CAWRLFPRDSSYNSPLHF. The chain couples TRBV30 to TRBJ1-6; 7 bases match TRBD1. The germline CDR1 and CDR2 sequences are GTSNPN and SVGIG (reference sequence). After removal of 3 bases from V and 0 bases from J, the junction contained 11 bases not matched to a gene. This CDR3 has 18 residues.

This clone was counted only a few times. The chain employs TRBV11-3 and TRBJ2-1, with TRBD2 as a possible D gene (6 bases). V lost 1 base, J lost 2 bases, and 12 bases lay in between. This CDR3 region has 16 residues. Germline CDR1 is SGHNT and CDR2 is YENEEA. This CDR3 is CASSLGGGGAYNEQFF. The CDR3 DNA is TGTGCCAGCAGCTTAGGTGGCGGCGGGGCCTACAATGAGCAGTTCTTC.

The gene calls are TRBV28 and TRBJ1-1, with D unclear. Trimming took 4 bases from V and 2 from J, leaving 2 bases between them. Germline V gene lookup returns CDR1 MDHEN and CDR2 SYDVKM. The CDR3 has 11 residues. CDR3: CASSSNTEAFF. DNA for the CDR3: TGTGCCAGCAGTTCTAACACTGAAGCTTTCTTT.

The V and J genes are TRBV2 and TRBJ1-5; the D is unclear. Looked up from germline, CDR1 is SNHLY and CDR2 is FYNNEI. With 2 bases removed from V and 0 bases from J, the gap between germline ends came to 5 bases. This CDR3 has 14 residues. The DNA for the CDR3 is TGTGCCAGCAGTGAAATCAGTAGCAATCAGCCCCAGCATTTT. Its translation is CASSEISSNQPQHF. Variable domain in full (rest from reference TRBV2 and TRBJ1-5): EPEVTQTPSHQVTQMGQEVILRCVPISNHLYFYWYRQILGQKVEFLVSFYNNEISEKSEIFDDQFSVERPDGSNFTLKIRSTKLEDSAMYFCASSEISSNQPQHFGDGTRLSIL.

The chain joins TRBV9 to TRBJ2-2; 12 positions match TRBD2. The V gene end was trimmed by 0 bases and the J gene end by 7 bases; junction bases not matched to a gene: 7. This CDR3 is built from 17 residues. Germline V CDR1 and CDR2: SGDLS, YYNGEE. Written as DNA, the CDR3 is TGTGCCAGCAGCGTAGCTAGCGGGGGGGCCTTTCTCGGGGAGCTGTTTTTT. Encoded protein: CASSVASGGAFLGELFF.

The rearrangement links TRBV5-1 to TRBJ2-5, with 7 bases aligning to TRBD2. Trimming at V came to 0 bases and at J to 0 bases, leaving 8 bases not matched to a gene. The germline CDR1 and CDR2 sequences are SGHRS and YFSETQ. The CDR3 sequence is 17 residues long. The DNA of the CDR3 is TGCGCCAGCAGCTTGGGTTTCCTAGCGGAGTACCAAGAGACCCAGTACTTC. Its translation: CASSLGFLAEYQETQYF.

The chain carries TRBV3-1 (or the pseudogene TRBV3-2) and TRBJ2-2; D might be TRBD2 (7 bases). The CDR3 consists of 14 residues. Germline assignment: CDR1 LGHDT and CDR2 YNNKEL (reference sequence). Trimming cost V 3 bases and J 6 bases, with 11 bases left between them. CDR3 protein: CASSHKGGAGELFF. CDR3 DNA: TGTGCCAGCAGCCATAAAGGGGGGGCCGGGGAGCTGTTTTTT.

The chain uses TRBV27 and TRBJ1-2; D not resolved. Germline CDR1 is MNHEY and CDR2 is SMNVEV (reference sequence). This CDR3 is 13 amino acids long. V dropped 7 bases and J dropped 0 bases, with 9 bases sitting between them. CDR3 coding DNA: TGTGCCAGCAAGGCGGGGACTAACTATGGCTACACCTTC. Its translation: CASKAGTNYGYTF.